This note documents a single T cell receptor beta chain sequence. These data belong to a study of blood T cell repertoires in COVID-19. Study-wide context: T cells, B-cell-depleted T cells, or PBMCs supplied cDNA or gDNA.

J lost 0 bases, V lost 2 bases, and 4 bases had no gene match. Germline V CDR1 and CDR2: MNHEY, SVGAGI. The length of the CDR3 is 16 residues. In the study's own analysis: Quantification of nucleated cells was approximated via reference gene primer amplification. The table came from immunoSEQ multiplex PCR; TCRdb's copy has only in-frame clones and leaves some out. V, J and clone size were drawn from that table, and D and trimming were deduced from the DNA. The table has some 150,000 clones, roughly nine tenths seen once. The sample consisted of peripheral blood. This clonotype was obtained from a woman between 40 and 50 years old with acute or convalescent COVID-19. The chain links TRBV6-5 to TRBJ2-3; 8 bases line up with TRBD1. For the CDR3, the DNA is TGTGCCAGCAGTTACCGGCAGGGGGCCAGCACAGATACGCAGTATTTT. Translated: CASSYRQGASTDTQYF.